Detailed here is one TCR beta chain. What it binds is not known. Sample-barcoded 5' priming and a J-beta primer mix drove a second PCR of roughly 6 to 12 cycles. Each CDR3 protein is one row after TCRdb ran MiXCR on the 5' RACE reads. This repertoire shows hundreds of thousands of distinct CDR3 sequences, 30% to 45% found once; its top ten account for approximately 13%. This specimen belongs to a study of blood T cells in healthy people across ages. Study-wide results and limits: Donor CMV status, an unknown factor, possibly confounded changes in expanded clonotypes. It was the long-lived donors that had more naive CD4+ cells and higher diversity than aged donors.

Aged about 6 to 90, donors were systemically healthy Caucasians from Russia. The ends lost 4 bases at V and 7 bases at J; junction bases unmatched: 5. There are 13 residues in the CDR3. Germline CDR1 DFQATT, CDR2 SNEGSKA (reference sequence). This receptor was taken from a man between 18 and 35 years old in good health. Material for sequencing was blood. The gene calls are TRBV20-1 and TRBJ1-4; TRBD1 aligns across 8 bases. CDR3: CSAKGQVAEKLFF. In DNA, the CDR3 is TGCAGTGCTAAGGGACAGGTTGCTGAAAAACTGTTTTTT.